The rows below give T cell receptor beta chains drawn from one sample of a study of T cells in Graves' hyperthyroidism and ophthalmopathy. One entry per CDR3 protein results from TCRdb running MiXCR on the multiplex PCR reads. The data hold around 400,000 distinct CDR3 sequences, with about a sixth observed a single time. Sequencing was done on a sample of blood. The receptors come from a woman aged 18 to 35 with Graves' hyperthyroidism that later progressed to Graves' ophthalmopathy. Each CDR3 is given with its conserved first and last residue. The order of the fields is J gene, clone size, CDR3 length, V gene, D gene, CDR3 DNA, CDR3 protein. D genes are given only for firm matches. The size field is filled for only some rows; it gives once, few, many or a size class.

TRBJ1-3	many	15	TRBV6-1	NA	TGTGCCAGCAGCCTCGGCAGGCACTCTGGAAACACCATATATTTT	CASSLGRHSGNTIYF
TRBJ2-7	many	14	TRBV28	NA	TGTGCCAGCAGTTTGGGCCGCTGGGGCTACGAGCAGTACTTC	CASSLGRWGYEQYF
TRBJ1-5	many	15	TRBV20-1	TRBD1	TGCAGTGCTAGAGGGGGACAGGGCCTCAATCAGCCCCAGCATTTT	CSARGGQGLNQPQHF
TRBJ2-1	few	16	TRBV5-4	NA	TGTGCCATCCCCTCGGGGGTGAAGGGCTCCTACAATGAGCAGTTCTTC	CAIPSGVKGSYNEQFF
TRBJ1-1	NA	12	TRBV5-5	TRBD1	TGTACCAGCAGCAGGGGGTACACTGAAGCTTTCTTT	CTSSRGYTEAFF
TRBJ1-5	NA	13	TRBV6-1	NA	TGTGCCAGCAGTGAAGCGGAGGTTCAGCCCCAGCATTTT	CASSEAEVQPQHF
TRBJ1-1	many	13	TRBV2	NA	TGTGCCGGGAATGGGGGAGTGAGCCCTGAAGCTTTCTTT	CAGNGGVSPEAFF
TRBJ2-1	NA	15	TRBV27	NA	TGTGCCAGCAGTTCAGCGGACCGCTCCTACAATGAGCAGTTCTTC	CASSSADRSYNEQFF
TRBJ1-5	many	16	TRBV7-2	NA	TGTGCCAGCAGCTTAGTTCATGGTTTTAGCAATCAGCCCCAGCATTTT	CASSLVHGFSNQPQHF
TRBJ2-7	many	16	TRBV29-1	TRBD1	TGCAGCGTTCGGAGGCCGGGACAGTCTAATCTCTACGAGCAGTACTTC	CSVRRPGQSNLYEQYF
TRBJ2-7	few	14	TRBV27	TRBD1	TGTGCCAGCAGTTTTGGGACAGGTACCTACGAGCAGTACTTC	CASSFGTGTYEQYF
TRBJ2-3	many	14	TRBV6-1	TRBD2	TGTGCCAGCGGGGGACTAGCGGGCACAGATACGCAGTATTTT	CASGGLAGTDTQYF
TRBJ1-3	NA	13	TRBV10-3	TRBD1	TGTGCCATCGGACAGGACCGAGGTGGGACCATATATTTT	CAIGQDRGGTIYF
TRBJ2-7	few	14	TRBV12-3/TRBV12-4	NA	TGTGCCAGCAGTTTAAGGGGGTCAGACTACGAGCAGTACTTC	CASSLRGSDYEQYF
TRBJ1-6	few	14	TRBV6-1	TRBD1	TGTGCCAGCAGTTATGACAGGGCAGGCTCACCCCTCCACTTT	CASSYDRAGSPLHF
TRBJ1-1	NA	13	TRBV19	NA	TGTGCCAGTAGTGCAGGGAGGGGAATTGAAGCTTTCTTT	CASSAGRGIEAFF
TRBJ2-1	many	13	TRBV3-1	NA	TGTGCCAGCAGCCAAGGCCGGAACAATGAGCAGTTCTTC	CASSQGRNNEQFF
TRBJ2-2	many	17	TRBV28	TRBD1	TGTGCCAGCAGCTCATCCGGCCGGGACAGGGTCATCGGGGAGCTGTTTTTT	CASSSSGRDRVIGELFF
TRBJ1-4	few	15	TRBV6-5	NA	TGTGCCAGCAGTTACGATCTGGGAGATTGGGAAAAACTGTTTTTT	CASSYDLGDWEKLFF
TRBJ2-3	many	15	TRBV12-3/TRBV12-4	NA	TGTGCCAGCAGTCCCCGTACTGGGGGATCAGATACGCAGTATTTT	CASSPRTGGSDTQYF
TRBJ2-1	many	14	TRBV27	TRBD2	TGTGCCAGCAGTTTATTTACCATGCGGGAGGAGCAGTTCTTC	CASSLFTMREEQFF
TRBJ1-2	NA	16	TRBV10-3	NA	TGTGCCATCAGTGAGTCGCATTGGCGCAAGCAATATGGCTACACCTTC	CAISESHWRKQYGYTF
TRBJ2-7	NA	16	TRBV28	TRBD2	TGTGCCAGCAGTTTATCTTCTAGCGGGCGAATCTACGAGCAGTACTTC	CASSLSSSGRIYEQYF
TRBJ1-4	few	16	TRBV10-3	NA	TGTGCCATCAGTGAGGCGGGGGCAGGTATTAATGAAAAACTGTTTTTT	CAISEAGAGINEKLFF
TRBJ2-7	many	14	TRBV20-1	TRBD2	TGCAGTGTACTTCGCGGGAGGGCCAGGTACGAGCAGTACTTC	CSVLRGRARYEQYF
TRBJ1-1	many	13	TRBV6-4	NA	TGTGCCAGCAGTGAAACAGGGAACACTGAAGCTTTCTTT	CASSETGNTEAFF
TRBJ2-1	once	18	TRBV6-5	TRBD2	TGTGCCAGCAGTTACGACGGGACTAGCGGGAGTGTCGACAATGAGCAGTTCTTC	CASSYDGTSGSVDNEQFF